One and the same sample provided the 13 T cell receptor beta chains below, sequenced in a study of T-cell reconstitution after alpha-beta-depleted transplantation in children. Unique molecular identifiers were built into the TCRbeta library. TCRdb reanalysed the PCR reads using MiXCR and keeps one entry per CDR3 protein. The repertoire holds approximately 230,000 distinct CDR3 sequences, with more than 20% as singletons. Sequenced material: PBMCs, mostly from graft donor cells, taken 360 days after TCRalphabeta/CD19-depleted stem cell transplant. Receptors originate from a female patient aged 2-9 years who had a stem cell transplant for congenital amegakaryocytic thrombocytopenia, so the T cells may come from the graft donor.

The CDR3 loop reads CASSPGGLTDTQYF. The CDR3 DNA reads TGTGCCAGCAGCCCAGGGGGCCTGACAGATACGCAGTATTTT. The gene calls are TRBV28 and TRBJ2-3, with 8 positions matching TRBD1. Germline trimming cut 6 bases from V and 3 bases from J; bases unmatched to any gene: 5. CDR3 size: 14 residues. Germline V CDR1 and CDR2: MDHEN, SYDVKM.

This clonotype showed up just a few times. The rearrangement uses TRBV5-1 and TRBJ2-5; 8 nucleotides align to TRBD1. V shed 4 bases, J shed 5 bases, and the junction held 13 bases outside the gene matches. In germline, CDR1 is SGHRS, CDR2 YFSETQ. This CDR3 comprises 16 residues. The CDR3 protein is CASSLGQGNGLETQYF. The CDR3 coding sequence is TGCGCCAGCAGCCTTGGACAGGGAAACGGGTTGGAGACCCAGTACTTC.

The chain has TRBV7-6 and TRBJ2-7; 7 nucleotides agree with TRBD2. J was trimmed by 3 bases and V by 1 base; bases with no gene match: 9. Germline V gives CDR1 SGHVS, CDR2 FNYEAQ. This CDR3 is 16 amino acids long. CDR3 in DNA: TGTGCCAGCAGCTTAGATGAGGGCGGGAGTTTCTACGAGCAGTACTTC. This sequence encodes CASSLDEGGSFYEQYF. Using reference TRBV7-6 and TRBJ2-7 for the parts outside the CDR3, the full variable domain is GAGVSQSPRYKVTKRGQDVALRCDPISGHVSLYWYRQALGQGPEFLTYFNYEAQQDKSGLPNDRFSAERPEGSISTLTIQRTEQRDSAMYRCASSLDEGGSFYEQYFGPGTRLTVT.

This clonotype has a count of ten or more. The chain joins TRBV3-1 to TRBJ2-1; 12 nucleotides agree with TRBD2. The germline CDR1 and CDR2 sequences are LGHDT and YNNKEL (reference sequence). V shed 0 bases, J shed 7 bases, and the junction held 7 bases outside the gene matches. The CDR3 loop spans 17 amino acids. Here the CDR3 reads CASSQDLAGGPRNEQFF. In DNA, the CDR3 is TGTGCCAGCAGCCAAGATCTAGCGGGAGGGCCGAGGAATGAGCAGTTCTTC.

This clonotype was observed a few times. This rearrangement joins TRBV7-2 to TRBJ2-1, with 8 positions matching TRBD2. Germline V gene data show CDR1 as SGHTA and CDR2 as FQGNSA. The CDR3 runs 15 residues. V lost 3 bases to trimming and J lost 2 bases; unmatched junction nucleotides: 3. The CDR3 sequence: CASSFSGRPYNEQFF. CDR3 DNA sequence: TGTGCCAGCAGCTTCAGCGGGAGACCCTACAATGAGCAGTTCTTC.

A few counts support this clonotype. The chain is built from TRBV7-2 and TRBJ2-7, with D hard to call. CDR3 size: 12 residues. In germline, CDR1 is SGHTA, CDR2 FQGNSA. The germline V and J ends were trimmed by 0 bases and 6 bases, with 6 bases remaining between them. The CDR3 region has the DNA TGTGCCAGCAGCTTAGCGATAGGCGAGCAGTACTTC. It translates to CASSLAIGEQYF.

The chain uses TRBV5-1 and TRBJ1-6, with D unclear. V was cut by 0 bases and J by 2 bases, with 6 bases left in between. This CDR3 is 15 amino acids long. The germline CDR1 and CDR2 sequences are SGHRS and YFSETQ. The CDR3 spells CASSLALAYNSPLHF. The CDR3, as DNA: TGCGCCAGCAGCTTGGCCTTAGCCTATAATTCACCCCTCCACTTT. Looking up the rest from reference TRBV5-1 and TRBJ1-6 gives the full variable domain: KAGVTQTPRYLIKTRGQQVTLSCSPISGHRSVSWYQQTPGQGLQFLFEYFSETQRNKGNFPGRFSGRQFSNSRSEMNVSTLELGDSALYLCASSLALAYNSPLHFGNGTRLTVT.

This clonotype was seen only a few times. V gene TRBV6-5 combines with J gene TRBJ2-3; D may be TRBD2 (6 bases). Germline V gives CDR1 MNHEY, CDR2 SVGAGI. With 0 bases removed from V and 1 base from J, the gap between germline ends came to 17 bases. The CDR3 contains 18 residues. The CDR3 sequence is CASSYSGTLRDGTDTQYF. In nucleotides, the CDR3 is TGTGCCAGCAGTTACTCGGGTACCTTGCGGGATGGCACAGATACGCAGTATTTT.

Points on this clonotype: This clone may be a read error of a much larger clone one base away. The genes are TRBV28 and TRBJ2-1; TRBD2 might be the D (5 bases). Per the germline V gene, CDR1 is MDHEN and CDR2 is SYDVKM. With 2 bases removed from V and 15 bases from J, the gap between germline ends came to 17 bases. This CDR3 has 13 amino acids. The CDR3 nucleotides are TGTGCCAGCAGTTTACCCCTTCTAGCCCACGCGTTCTTC. Protein: CASSLPLLAHAFF.

The V and J genes are TRBV5-1 and TRBJ2-1; TRBD2 agrees at 11 bases. Looked up from germline, CDR1 is SGHRS and CDR2 is YFSETQ. This CDR3 contains 17 residues. The trim removed 4 bases at V and 10 bases at J, leaving 16 bases unmatched. The CDR3 loop is CASSPTLTSGVGFEQFF. The CDR3 DNA is TGCGCCAGCAGCCCTACTCTGACTAGCGGGGTGGGGTTCGAGCAGTTCTTC.

This sequence joins TRBV5-1 and TRBJ2-5; 10 positions match TRBD2. The V gene end was trimmed by 6 bases and the J gene end by 1 base; junction bases not matched to a gene: 9. The CDR3 runs to 16 residues. Per the germline V gene, CDR1 is SGHRS and CDR2 is YFSETQ. The CDR3 here is CASTTLAGGIQETQYF. Written as DNA, the CDR3 is TGCGCCAGCACCACTTTAGCGGGGGGCATCCAAGAGACCCAGTACTTC.

This clonotype was found a few times. The chain couples TRBV7-9 to TRBJ1-1, with TRBD1 matching over 8 bases. The CDR3 sequence is 15 residues long. Looked up from germline, CDR1 is SEHNR and CDR2 is FQNEAQ (reference sequence). V was pared by 5 bases and J by 2 bases, with 7 bases of the junction left unmatched. The CDR3 nucleotides read TGTGCCAGCAGCGGATGGACAGGGCTTAACACTGAAGCTTTCTTT. It is translated as CASSGWTGLNTEAFF.

This clonotype was observed a few times. As DNA, the CDR3 is TGTGCCTGGAGAACTGTTCAAGAGACCCAGTACTTC. Translation gives CAWRTVQETQYF. The chain has TRBV30 and TRBJ2-5, with unresolved D. The CDR3 is 12 residues long. V shed 3 bases and J shed 2 bases, with 7 bases lying between them. CDR1 is GTSNPN and CDR2 is SVGIG in the germline V gene (reference sequence).